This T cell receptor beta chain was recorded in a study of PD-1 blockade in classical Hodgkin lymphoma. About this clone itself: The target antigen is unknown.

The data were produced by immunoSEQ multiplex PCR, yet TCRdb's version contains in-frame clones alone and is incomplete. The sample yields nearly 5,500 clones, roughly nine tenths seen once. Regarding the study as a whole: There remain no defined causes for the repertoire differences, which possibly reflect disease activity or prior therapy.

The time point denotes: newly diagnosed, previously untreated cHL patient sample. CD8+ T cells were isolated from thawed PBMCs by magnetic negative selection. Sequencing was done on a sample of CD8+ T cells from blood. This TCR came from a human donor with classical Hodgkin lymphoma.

This chain's CDR3 is CASRPWPNEQFF. The CDR3 DNA reads TGTGCCAGCAGACCATGGCCTAATGAGCAGTTCTTC. The V gene is TRBV7-9, the J gene TRBJ2-1, with D hard to call. Germline CDR1 is SEHNR and CDR2 is FQNEAQ (reference sequence). Trimming removed 6 bases from V and 7 bases from J, with 10 bases in between. This CDR3 has 12 residues.